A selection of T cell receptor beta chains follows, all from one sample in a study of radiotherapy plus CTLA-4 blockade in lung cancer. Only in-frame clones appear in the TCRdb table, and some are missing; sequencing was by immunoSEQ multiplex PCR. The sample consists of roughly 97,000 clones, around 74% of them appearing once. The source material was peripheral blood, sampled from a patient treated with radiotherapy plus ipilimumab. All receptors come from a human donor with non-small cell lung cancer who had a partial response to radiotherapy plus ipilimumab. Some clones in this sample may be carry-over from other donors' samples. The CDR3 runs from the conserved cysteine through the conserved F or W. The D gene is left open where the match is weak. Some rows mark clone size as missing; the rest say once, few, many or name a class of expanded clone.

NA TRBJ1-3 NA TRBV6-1 CASSDEGNTIYF TGTGCCAGCAGTGATGAGGGAAACACCATATATTTT
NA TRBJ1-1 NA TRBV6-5 CASSSLTTGADTEAFF TGTGCCAGCAGTTCGCTAACGACAGGTGCGGACACTGAAGCTTTCTTT
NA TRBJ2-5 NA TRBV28 CASSFPQATQYF TGTGCCAGCAGTTTTCCCCAGGCGACCCAGTACTTC
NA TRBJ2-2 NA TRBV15 CATSKGRTGELFF TGTGCCACCAGCAAAGGGAGGACCGGGGAGCTGTTTTTT
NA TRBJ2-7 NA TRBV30 CAWSRGRYEQYF TGTGCCTGGAGTCGAGGGAGGTACGAGCAGTACTTC
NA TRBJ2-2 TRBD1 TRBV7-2 CASSLRQGVGGELFF TGTGCCAGCAGCTTACGACAGGGGGTCGGCGGGGAGCTGTTTTTT
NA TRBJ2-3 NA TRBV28 CASRVSGTDTQYF TGTGCCAGCAGGGTTAGCGGCACAGATACGCAGTATTTT
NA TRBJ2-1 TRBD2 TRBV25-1 CASSESREETYNEQFF TGTGCCAGCAGTGAAAGTCGGGAGGAGACCTACAATGAGCAGTTCTTC
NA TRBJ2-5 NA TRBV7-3 CASSPTADRQETQYF TGTGCCAGCAGCCCGACGGCGGACAGACAAGAGACCCAGTACTTC
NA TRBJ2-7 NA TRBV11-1 CASSLDHGGSYEQYF TGTGCCAGCAGCTTAGATCACGGGGGCTCCTACGAGCAGTACTTC
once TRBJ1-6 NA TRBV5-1 CASSPIQGSGSPLHF TGCGCCAGCAGCCCTATACAGGGTTCGGGTTCACCCCTCCACTTT
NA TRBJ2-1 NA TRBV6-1 CASKPPSSYNEQFF TGTGCCAGCAAGCCGCCGAGCTCCTACAATGAGCAGTTCTTC
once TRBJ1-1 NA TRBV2 CASGPRQVVTEAFF TGTGCCAGCGGACCCCGACAGGTGGTCACTGAAGCTTTCTTT
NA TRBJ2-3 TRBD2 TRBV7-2 CASSYLAGRTDTQYF TGTGCCAGCAGCTACCTAGCGGGACGCACAGATACGCAGTATTTT
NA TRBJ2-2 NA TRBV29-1 CSVDRQGSGELFF TGCAGCGTTGATCGGCAGGGGTCCGGGGAGCTGTTTTTT
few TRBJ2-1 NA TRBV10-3 CAISDPTTASSYNEQFF TGTGCCATCAGTGACCCTACGACAGCTAGCTCCTACAATGAGCAGTTCTTC
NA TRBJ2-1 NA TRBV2 CASSLQGFSYNEQFF TGTGCCAGCAGTCTACAGGGTTTTTCCTACAATGAGCAGTTCTTC
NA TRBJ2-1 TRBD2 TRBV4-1 CASSPGLAGSSYNEQFF TGCGCCAGCAGCCCGGGACTAGCGGGAAGCTCCTACAATGAGCAGTTCTTC
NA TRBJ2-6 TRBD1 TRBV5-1 CASSDRAGANVLTF TGCGCCAGCAGCGACAGGGCTGGGGCCAACGTCCTGACTTTC
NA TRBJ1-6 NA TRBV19 CASSTPAERDNSPLHF TGTGCCAGTAGTACCCCCGCCGAGAGGGATAATTCACCCCTCCACTTT